The 2 T cell receptor beta chains below all came from one sample that was sequenced in a study of radiotherapy plus CTLA-4 blockade in lung cancer. Sequencing was performed with immunoSEQ multiplex PCR; in TCRdb, only in-frame clones are kept and a portion is missing. The sample has 81,000 or so clones, around 87% seen once. The sample in question was peripheral blood, obtained from a patient treated with radiotherapy plus ipilimumab. The receptors here all came from a human donor with non-small cell lung cancer who had stable disease on radiotherapy plus ipilimumab.

The genes are TRBV4-1 and TRBJ2-4; D remains unclear. The germline V gene encodes CDR1 MGHRA and CDR2 YSYEKL. V lost 0 bases to trimming and J lost 1 base, with 4 bases between them. This CDR3 is built from 14 residues. CDR3: CASSQEWAKNIQYF. CDR3 nucleotides: TGCGCCAGCAGCCAAGAGTGGGCCAAAAACATTCAGTACTTC.

The chain uses TRBV18 and TRBJ2-2, with D possibly TRBD1 on 6 matching bases. V lost 1 base and J 6 bases, leaving 12 bases between the germline ends. Looked up from germline, CDR1 is KGHSH and CDR2 is LQKENI. This CDR3 has 15 residues. The CDR3 DNA is TGTGCCAGCTCACCACGCGGACAGTCTCCCGGGGAGCTGTTTTTT. Amino acids: CASSPRGQSPGELFF.